This record covers a single TCR beta chain. The antigen remains undetermined. The data are from a study of beta chain features in type 1 diabetes. Study summary: Age, gender, cell numbers and subset yield matched between patients and controls. Taken together, all samples contributed 107,917,701 examined sorted cells. The study's findings and limits: Researchers report that Type 1 diabetes patients had moderately but significantly shorter TCRB CDR3s across all four CD4+ subsets. Insertions were fewer and deletions more numerous at VDJ junctions in type 1 diabetes patients.

TCRB transcripts that were expressed got sequenced, as all of the isolated RNA had been reverse transcribed. Clones were read by immunoSEQ multiplex PCR, and TCRdb kept only the in-frame ones, dropping some. The repertoire holds 900,000 or so clones, with about a sixth as singletons. The germline V gene has CDR1 LGHNA and CDR2 YNFKEQ. CDR3 length: 16 amino acids. With 0 bases removed from V and 4 bases from J, the gap between germline ends came to 16 bases. Sequenced: naive CD4+ T cells from blood. The V call is TRBV4-2, the J call TRBJ2-7; unclear D gene. This TCR derives from a young woman in good health. For the CDR3, the DNA is TGTGCCAGCAGCCAAGATTCGCTCCGGAACTTATACGAGCAGTACTTC. Translation: CASSQDSLRNLYEQYF.